This TCR beta chain was captured in a study of technical replicates of blood from a few donors. CDR3 length equals 12 residues. V was trimmed by 7 bases and J by 3 bases, leaving 10 bases between them. In germline, CDR1 is LGHNA, CDR2 YNFKEQ. TCRdb keeps only in-frame clones here, not all; method: immunoSEQ multiplex PCR. The repertoire holds 9,500 to 15,000 clones, with around three quarters as singletons. Source material: PBMCs. The receptor comes from a human donor in good health. The V and J genes are TRBV4-2 and TRBJ2-7, with D unresolved. The CDR3 loop reads CASMGLNYEQYF. The CDR3 DNA is TGTGCCAGCATGGGCTTAAACTACGAGCAGTACTTC.